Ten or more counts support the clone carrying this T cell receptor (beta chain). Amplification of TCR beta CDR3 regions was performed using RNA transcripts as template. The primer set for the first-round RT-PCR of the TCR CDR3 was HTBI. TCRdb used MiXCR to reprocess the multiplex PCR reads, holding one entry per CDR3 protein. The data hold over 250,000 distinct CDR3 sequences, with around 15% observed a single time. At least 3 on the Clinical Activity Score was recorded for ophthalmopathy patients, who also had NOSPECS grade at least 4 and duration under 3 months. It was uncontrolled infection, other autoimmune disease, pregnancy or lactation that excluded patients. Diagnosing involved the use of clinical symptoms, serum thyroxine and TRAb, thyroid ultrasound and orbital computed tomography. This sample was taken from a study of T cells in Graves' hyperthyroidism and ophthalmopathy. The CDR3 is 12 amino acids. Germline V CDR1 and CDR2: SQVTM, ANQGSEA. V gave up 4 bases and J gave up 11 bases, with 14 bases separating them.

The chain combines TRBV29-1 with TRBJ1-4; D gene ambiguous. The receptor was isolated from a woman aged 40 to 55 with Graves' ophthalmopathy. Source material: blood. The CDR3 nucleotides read TGCAGCGTTGCCCGCAGAGATGGCAAACTGTTTTTT. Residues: CSVARRDGKLFF.